This T cell receptor beta chain derives from a study of shared clonotypes between healthy human individuals. This CDR3 region has 13 residues. Germline V gene lookup returns CDR1 MNHNS and CDR2 SASEGT. Trimming removed 2 bases at V and 10 bases at J, with 14 bases between. Donors comprised only Caucasian adults living in Nashville, Tennessee. The protocol was immunoSEQ multiplex PCR, while the TCRdb copy is restricted to in-frame clones and leaves out a portion. The sample carries around 2.5 million clones, 93% recorded once. This chain joins TRBV6-1 and TRBJ1-1, with unresolved D. This clonotype was sampled from a man younger than 35 in good health. Some clones in this sample may be carry-over from other donors' samples. Material for sequencing was naive CD4+ T cells from PBMCs. Noted subset: CD45RA+ positively selected. CDR3 region: CASSESGRLGAFF. The CDR3 DNA reads as TGTGCCAGCAGTGAAAGCGGGCGTCTAGGAGCTTTCTTT.